This T cell receptor beta chain stems from a study of blood T cell repertoires in COVID-19. The CDR3 loop spans 14 amino acids. From germline, CDR1 is SEHNR and CDR2 FQNEAQ (reference sequence). Trimming cost V 5 bases and J 1 base; bases outside gene matches: 5. The assay was immunoSEQ multiplex PCR, and TCRdb's table has in-frame clones only and misses some. Seen here are about 150,000 clones, approximately 83% observed once, and the top ten hold roughly 2%. The gene calls are TRBV7-9 and TRBJ2-7; 7 positions match TRBD1. The source of this sequence is a woman of 80 years or more with acute or convalescent COVID-19. The sequenced material came from peripheral blood. The CDR3 sequence is CASSHEGQSYEQYF. For the CDR3, the DNA is TGTGCCAGCAGCCACGAGGGACAGTCCTACGAGCAGTACTTC.